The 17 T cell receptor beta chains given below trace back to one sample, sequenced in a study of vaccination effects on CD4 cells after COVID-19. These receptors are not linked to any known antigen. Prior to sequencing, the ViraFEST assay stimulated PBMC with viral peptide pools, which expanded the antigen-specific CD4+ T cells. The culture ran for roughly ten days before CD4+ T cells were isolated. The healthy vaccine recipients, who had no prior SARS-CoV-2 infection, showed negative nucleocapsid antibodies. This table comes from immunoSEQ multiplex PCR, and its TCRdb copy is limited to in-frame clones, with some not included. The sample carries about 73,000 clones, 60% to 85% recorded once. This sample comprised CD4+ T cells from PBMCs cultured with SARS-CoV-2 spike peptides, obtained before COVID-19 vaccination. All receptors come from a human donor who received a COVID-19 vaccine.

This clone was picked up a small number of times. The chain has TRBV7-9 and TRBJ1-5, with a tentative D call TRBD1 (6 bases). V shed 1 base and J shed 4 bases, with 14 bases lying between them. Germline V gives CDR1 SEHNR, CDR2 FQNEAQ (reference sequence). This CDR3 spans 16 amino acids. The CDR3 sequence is CASSLGAGEGNQPQHF. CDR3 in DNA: TGTGCCAGCAGCTTAGGGGCAGGGGAGGGGAATCAGCCCCAGCATTTT.

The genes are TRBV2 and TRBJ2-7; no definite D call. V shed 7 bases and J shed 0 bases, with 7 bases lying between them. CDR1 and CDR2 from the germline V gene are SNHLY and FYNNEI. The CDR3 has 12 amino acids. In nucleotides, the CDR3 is TGTGCCAGCAAGGGAAGCTCCTACGAGCAGTACGTC. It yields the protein CASKGSSYEQYV.

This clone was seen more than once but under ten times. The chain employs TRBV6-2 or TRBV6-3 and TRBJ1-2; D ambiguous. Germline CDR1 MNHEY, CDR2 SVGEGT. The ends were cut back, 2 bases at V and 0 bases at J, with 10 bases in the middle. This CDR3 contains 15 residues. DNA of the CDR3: TGTGCCAGCAGTTACAATGGGGAACCTAACTATGGCTACACCTTC. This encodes CASSYNGEPNYGYTF.

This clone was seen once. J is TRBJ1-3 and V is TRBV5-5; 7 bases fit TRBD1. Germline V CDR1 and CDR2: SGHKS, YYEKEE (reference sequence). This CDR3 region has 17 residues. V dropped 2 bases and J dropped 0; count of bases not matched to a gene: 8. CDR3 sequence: CASSLSTGVSSGNTIYF. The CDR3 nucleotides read TGTGCCAGCAGCTTAAGTACAGGGGTTAGCTCTGGAAACACCATATATTTT.

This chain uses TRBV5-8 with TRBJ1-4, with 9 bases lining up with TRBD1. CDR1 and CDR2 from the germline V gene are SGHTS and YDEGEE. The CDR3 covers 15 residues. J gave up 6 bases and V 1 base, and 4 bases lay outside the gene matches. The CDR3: CASSLTGGWDEKLFF. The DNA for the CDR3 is TGTGCCAGCAGCTTGACAGGGGGCTGGGATGAAAAACTGTTTTTT.

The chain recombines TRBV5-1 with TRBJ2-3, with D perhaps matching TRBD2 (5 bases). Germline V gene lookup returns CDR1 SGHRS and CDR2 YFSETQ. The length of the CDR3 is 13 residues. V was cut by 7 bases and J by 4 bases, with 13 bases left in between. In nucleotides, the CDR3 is TGCGCCAGCTGCAGACTGGAGGCAGATACGCAGTATTTT. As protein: CASCRLEADTQYF.

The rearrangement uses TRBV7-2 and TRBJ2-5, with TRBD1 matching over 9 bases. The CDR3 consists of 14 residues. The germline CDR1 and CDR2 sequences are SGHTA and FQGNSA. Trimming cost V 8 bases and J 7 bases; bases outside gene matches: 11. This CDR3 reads CASGPDRGWATQYF. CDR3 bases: TGTGCCAGCGGACCTGACAGGGGGTGGGCGACCCAGTACTTC.

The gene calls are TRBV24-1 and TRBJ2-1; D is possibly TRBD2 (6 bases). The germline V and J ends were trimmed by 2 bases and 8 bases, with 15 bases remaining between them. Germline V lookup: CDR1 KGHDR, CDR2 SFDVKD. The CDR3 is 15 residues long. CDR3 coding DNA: TGTGCCACCAGTGATTCGGAGACTAGACTGGATGAGCAGTTCTTC. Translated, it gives CATSDSETRLDEQFF.

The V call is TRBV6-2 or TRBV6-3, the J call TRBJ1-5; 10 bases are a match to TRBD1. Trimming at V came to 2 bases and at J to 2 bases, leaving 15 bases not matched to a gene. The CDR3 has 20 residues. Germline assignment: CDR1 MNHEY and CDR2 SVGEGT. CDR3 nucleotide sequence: TGTGCCAGCAGTTACAATCTCCGGGACAGGGGCAATCTGGGCAATCAGCCCCAGCATTTT. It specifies CASSYNLRDRGNLGNQPQHF.

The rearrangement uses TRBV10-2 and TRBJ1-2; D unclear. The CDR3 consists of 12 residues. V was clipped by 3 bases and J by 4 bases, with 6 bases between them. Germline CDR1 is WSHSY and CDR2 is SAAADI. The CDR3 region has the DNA TGCGCCAGCAGTGACAACAGCTATGGCTACACCTTC. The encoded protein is CASSDNSYGYTF.

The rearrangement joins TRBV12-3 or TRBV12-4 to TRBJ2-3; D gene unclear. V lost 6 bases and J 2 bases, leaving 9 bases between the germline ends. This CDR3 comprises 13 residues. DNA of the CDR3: TGTGCCAGCAGGCCGGCCCTCACAGATACGCAGTATTTT. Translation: CASRPALTDTQYF.

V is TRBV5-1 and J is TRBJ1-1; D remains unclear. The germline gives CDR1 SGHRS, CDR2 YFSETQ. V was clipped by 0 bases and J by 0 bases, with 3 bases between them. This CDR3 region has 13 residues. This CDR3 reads CASSLAVNTEAFF. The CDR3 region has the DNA TGCGCCAGCAGCTTGGCGGTGAACACTGAAGCTTTCTTT.

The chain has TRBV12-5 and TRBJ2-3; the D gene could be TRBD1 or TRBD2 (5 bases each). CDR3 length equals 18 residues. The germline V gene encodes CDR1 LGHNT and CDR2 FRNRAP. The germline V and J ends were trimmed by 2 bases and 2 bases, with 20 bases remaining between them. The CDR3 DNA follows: TGTGCTAGTGGTTTGATAAGGGACGGGGACCCACTCACAGATACGCAGTATTTT. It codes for CASGLIRDGDPLTDTQYF.

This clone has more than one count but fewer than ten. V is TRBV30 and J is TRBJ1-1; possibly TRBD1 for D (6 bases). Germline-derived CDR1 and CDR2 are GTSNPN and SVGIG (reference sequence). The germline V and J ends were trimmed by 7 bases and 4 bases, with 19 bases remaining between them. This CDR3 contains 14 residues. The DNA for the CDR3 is TGTGCCTCTACGGACAGCCCCGTGGGCACTGAAGCTTTCTTT. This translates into CASTDSPVGTEAFF.

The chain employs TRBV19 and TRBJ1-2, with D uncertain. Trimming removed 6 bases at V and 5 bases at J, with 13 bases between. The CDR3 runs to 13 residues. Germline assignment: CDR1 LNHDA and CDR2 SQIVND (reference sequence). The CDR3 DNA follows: TGTGCCAGTAGCCTACTAACGGATTATGGCTACACCTTC. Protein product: CASSLLTDYGYTF.

CDR3 sequence (DNA): TGTGCCAGCAGCCAGGGCGGACAGGGTTACAATGAGCAGTTCTTC. It encodes CASSQGGQGYNEQFF. This chain uses TRBV4-2 with TRBJ2-1, with TRBD1 matching over 8 bases. The germline gives CDR1 LGHNA, CDR2 YNFKEQ. Losses at the gene ends were 3 bases for V and 4 bases for J; bases not matched to a gene: 5. The CDR3 is 15 residues long.

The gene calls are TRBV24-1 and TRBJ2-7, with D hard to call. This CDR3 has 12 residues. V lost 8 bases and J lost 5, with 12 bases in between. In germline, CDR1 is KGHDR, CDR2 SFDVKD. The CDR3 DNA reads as TGTGCCACCACGCAAGGGCCCGACGAGCAGTACGTC. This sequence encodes CATTQGPDEQYV.